The present entry profiles one T cell receptor (beta chain) with its context. What it recognizes is unknown. Method: immunoSEQ multiplex PCR; TCRdb's copy keeps in-frame clones and lacks some. The sample yields hundreds of thousands of clones, roughly 79% seen once. Deletions cut 5 bases from V and 1 base from J, with 8 bases between. The CDR3 loop spans 14 amino acids. Germline V gives CDR1 SGHTA, CDR2 FQGNSA. This sample stems from a study of cytotoxic CD8 clonotypes in ibrutinib-treated CLL. Study summary: Recorded responses included approximately 25 partial and 2 complete; following median about 70 months, roughly 15 stayed remitted and about 12 progressed. Once treatment had gone on for a median of around 13 months, range 6 to 36, response samples were drawn. Study-wide points: Public clonotypes occurred uncommonly; on treatment, they contracted or remained stable.

The origin of this receptor is a human donor with chronic lymphocytic leukemia. The specimen was PBMCs, collected before ibrutinib treatment. The chain recombines TRBV7-2 with TRBJ2-2, with unresolved D. In DNA form, the CDR3 reads TGTGCCAGCAGCCAATTAGGGAACACCGGGGAGCTGTTTTTT. This encodes CASSQLGNTGELFF.